This T cell receptor beta chain derives from a study of blood T cell repertoires in COVID-19. Note on this clone: Other DNA sequences from this sample encode an identical CDR3 as well.

Sequencing was performed with immunoSEQ multiplex PCR; in TCRdb, only in-frame clones are kept and a portion is missing. The table shows fewer than 700,000 clones, with 85% to 90% occurring only once. Trimming removed 5 bases from V and 1 base from J, with 6 bases in between. The CDR3 consists of 13 residues. Germline CDR1 is KGHSH and CDR2 is LQKENI. This clonotype was obtained from a woman in her 50s with COVID-19, enrolled during active disease. Sequencing was performed on peripheral blood. V usage is TRBV18 and J usage is TRBJ1-5; D unclear. The CDR3 spells CASSDTSNQPQHF. The CDR3 DNA sequence: TGTGCCAGCTCAGACACCAGCAATCAGCCCCAGCATTTT.